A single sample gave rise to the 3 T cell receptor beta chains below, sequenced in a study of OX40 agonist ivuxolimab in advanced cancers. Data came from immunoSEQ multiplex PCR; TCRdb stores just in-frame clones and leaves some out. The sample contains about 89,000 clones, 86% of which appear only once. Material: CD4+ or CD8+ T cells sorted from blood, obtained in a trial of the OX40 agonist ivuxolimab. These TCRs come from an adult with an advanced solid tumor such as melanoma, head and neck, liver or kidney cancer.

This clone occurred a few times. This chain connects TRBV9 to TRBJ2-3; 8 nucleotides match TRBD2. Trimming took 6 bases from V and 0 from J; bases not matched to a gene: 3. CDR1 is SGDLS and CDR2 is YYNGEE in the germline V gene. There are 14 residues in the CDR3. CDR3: CASKAGASTDTQYF. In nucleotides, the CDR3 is TGTGCCAGCAAAGCGGGGGCTAGCACAGATACGCAGTATTTT.

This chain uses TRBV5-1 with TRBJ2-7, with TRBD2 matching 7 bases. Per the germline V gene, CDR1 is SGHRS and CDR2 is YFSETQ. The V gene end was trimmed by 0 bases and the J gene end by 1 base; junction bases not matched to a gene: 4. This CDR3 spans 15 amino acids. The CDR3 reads CASSLEPGLSYEQYF. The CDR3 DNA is TGCGCCAGCAGCTTGGAACCGGGACTATCCTACGAGCAGTACTTC.

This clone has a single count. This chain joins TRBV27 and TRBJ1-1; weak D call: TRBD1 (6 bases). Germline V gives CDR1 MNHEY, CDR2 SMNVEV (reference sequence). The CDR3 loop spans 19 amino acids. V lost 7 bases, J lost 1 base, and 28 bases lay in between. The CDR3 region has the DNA TGTGCCAGCAACCCCGGGGAGATCGGCCCGTCAGGGGCGAACACTGAAGCTTTCTTT. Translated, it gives CASNPGEIGPSGANTEAFF.